A single T cell receptor (beta chain) is shown here with its context. Clones were read by immunoSEQ multiplex PCR, and TCRdb kept only the in-frame ones, dropping some. Found here are around 150,000 clones, roughly four fifths of them singletons; the top ten hold about 11%. These data come from a study of blood T cell repertoires in COVID-19. The overall study: PBMCs, B-cell-depleted T cells, or T cells provided the cDNA or gDNA that made up the material.

Deletions cut 0 bases from V and 3 bases from J, with 5 bases between. This CDR3 region has 13 residues. CDR1 is PRHDT, CDR2 FYEKMQ, per germline (reference sequence). The TCR originated in a man aged 60 to 69 with active or convalescent COVID-19. The V and J genes are TRBV13 and TRBJ1-2; TRBD1 is a possible D gene (5 bases). The sequenced sample consisted of peripheral blood. Here the CDR3 DNA reads TGTGCCAGCAGCTTAGGAGGGGACTATGGCTACACCTTC. Amino acid sequence: CASSLGGDYGYTF.